Below are 20 T cell receptor beta chains sequenced from a single sample in a study of blood T cells in healthy people across ages. Next came a second PCR, run for about 6 to 12 cycles, which used a sample-barcoded 5' primer along with a J-beta primer mix. TCRdb itself ran the 5' RACE reads through MiXCR, one entry per CDR3 protein. The sample yields 600,000 or so distinct CDR3 sequences, 21% seen once. Sequenced material: blood. The origin of the receptors is a man between 65 and 85 years old in good health.

The rearrangement joins TRBV4-3 to TRBJ1-1; D possibly corresponds to TRBD1 (6 bases). With 0 bases removed from V and 7 bases from J, the gap between germline ends came to 9 bases. Germline lookup yields CDR1 LGHNA and CDR2 YSLEER. The CDR3 runs to 13 residues. The CDR3 region is CASSQERDNEAFF. CDR3 coding DNA: TGCGCCAGCAGCCAAGAACGGGACAATGAAGCTTTCTTT.

This clonotype has only a few counts. Relative to the germline gene, one junction end is altered; a read error may explain this. This chain joins TRBV10-3 and TRBJ2-7; perhaps TRBD1 as D (6 bases). Germline V gene data show CDR1 as ENHRY and CDR2 as SYGVKD. This CDR3 comprises 14 residues. DNA of the CDR3: TGTACCATCAGTGAGTCAGGACAGACTTACGAGCAGTACTTC. It translates to CTISESGQTYEQYF.

The V and J genes are TRBV5-1 and TRBJ2-5, with unresolved D. The CDR3 has 14 amino acids. Germline V gene data show CDR1 as SGHRS and CDR2 as YFSETQ. V gave up 0 bases and J gave up 6 bases, with 12 bases separating them. Here the CDR3 DNA reads TGCGCCAGCAGCTTGGTGTCTCCCCCGAAGACCCAGTACTTC. Translating gives CASSLVSPPKTQYF.

A few counts support this clonotype. The chain couples TRBV14 to TRBJ2-1; a weak D match, TRBD2 (6 bases). Germline V gives CDR1 SGHDN, CDR2 FVKESK. This CDR3 region has 16 residues. V shed 4 bases and J shed 2 bases, with 15 bases lying between them. CDR3 region: CASSPHAGTPYNEQFF. CDR3 coding DNA: TGTGCCAGCAGCCCTCACGCCGGGACTCCCTACAATGAGCAGTTCTTC.

The chain employs TRBV29-1 and TRBJ2-4, with 12 bases lining up with TRBD2. This CDR3 region has 18 residues. The junction had 11 bases not matched to a gene; V was cut back by 2 bases and J by 3 bases. Germline CDR1 SQVTM, CDR2 ANQGSEA. CDR3 DNA: TGCAGCGTTGAAAAGGCTAGCGGGAGGGCATTGGGCAAAAACATTCAGTACTTC. Protein product: CSVEKASGRALGKNIQYF.

In DNA, the CDR3 is TGTGCCAGCAGCGGCCGCAGGGAAAGCGCCTACGAGCAGTACTTC. The encoded protein is CASSGRRESAYEQYF. This chain links TRBV7-9 with TRBJ2-7; tentative D call: TRBD1 (5 bases). Deletions cut 5 bases from V and 2 bases from J, with 16 bases between. Per the germline V gene, CDR1 is SEHNR and CDR2 is FQNEAQ (reference sequence). The CDR3 totals 15 residues. The full variable domain, rest sourced from reference TRBV7-9 and TRBJ2-7, is DTGVSQNPRHKITKRGQNVTFRCDPISEHNRLYWYRQTLGQGPEFLTYFQNEAQLEKSRLLSDRFSAERPKGSFSTLEIQRTEQGDSAMYLCASSGRRESAYEQYFGPGTRLTVT.

V gene TRBV11-2 combines with J gene TRBJ1-2; D unclear. CDR1 is SGHAT and CDR2 is FQNNGV in the germline V gene. V was cut by 3 bases and J by 8 bases, with 13 bases left in between. This CDR3 is built from 13 residues. The CDR3 DNA reads TGTGCCAGCAGCTTCGGCTTGTCGGTGGGCTACACCTTC. This translates into CASSFGLSVGYTF.

This clonotype has just a few counts. This chain links TRBV18 with TRBJ2-2; D gene uncertain. Looked up from germline, CDR1 is KGHSH and CDR2 is LQKENI. The CDR3 covers 15 residues. The germline V and J ends were trimmed by 3 bases and 4 bases, with 12 bases remaining between them. CDR3 DNA sequence: TGTGCCAGCTCACCTGAGAGGATTACCACCGGGGAGCTGTTTTTT. It yields the protein CASSPERITTGELFF. Complete variable domain (other parts from reference TRBV18 and TRBJ2-2): NAGVMQNPRHLVRRRGQEARLRCSPMKGHSHVYWYRQLPEEGLKFMVYLQKENIIDESGMPKERFSAEFPKEGPSILRIQQVVRGDSAAYFCASSPERITTGELFFGEGSRLTVL.

This clonotype turned up a few times. The chain is built from TRBV6-5 and TRBJ2-7; possibly TRBD2 for D (6 bases). Trimming shortened V by 7 bases and J by 0 bases, and 13 bases separated the two germline ends. Germline lookup yields CDR1 MNHEY and CDR2 SVGAGI. The CDR3 contains 14 residues. Here the CDR3 DNA reads TGTGCCAGCAAAGGGGACTCCATCTCCTACGAGCAGTACTTC. Translating it yields CASKGDSISYEQYF.

This clonotype has only a few counts. The chain recombines TRBV29-1 with TRBJ1-3; D uncertain. Germline V gene sequence: CDR1 SQVTM, CDR2 ANQGSEA. The CDR3 loop spans 13 amino acids. Trimming removed 4 bases from V and 0 bases from J, with 7 bases in between. This chain's CDR3 is CSVAVSSGNTIYF. In DNA form, the CDR3 reads TGCAGCGTTGCAGTGAGCTCTGGAAACACCATATATTTT.

The V gene is TRBV5-6, the J gene TRBJ2-2; 8 positions agree with TRBD1. Germline CDR1 and CDR2: SGHDT and YYEEEE. This CDR3 region has 15 residues. Unmatched junction bases numbered 4, after V lost 3 bases and J lost 3 bases. CDR3 sequence reads: CASSSTGAHTGELFF. As DNA, the CDR3 is TGTGCCAGCAGCTCGACAGGGGCTCACACCGGGGAGCTGTTTTTT.

This clonotype was observed a few times. The genes are TRBV10-3 and TRBJ1-1; D may be TRBD1 (5 bases). This CDR3 comprises 15 residues. Germline V CDR1 and CDR2: ENHRY, SYGVKD. Trimming cost V 6 bases and J 1 base, with 15 bases left between them. CDR3 in amino acids: CAIRGNTGGNTEAFF. DNA for the CDR3: TGTGCCATCAGGGGCAATACAGGTGGGAACACTGAAGCTTTCTTT.

The gene calls are TRBV6-5 and TRBJ1-6; D ambiguous. The CDR3 runs to 15 residues. Trimming cost V 5 bases and J 7 bases, with 15 bases left between them. Germline V CDR1 and CDR2: MNHEY, SVGAGI. CDR3 nucleotide sequence: TGTGCCAGCAGTAGAGGTAGCAAAAGGAATTCACCCCTCCACTTT. Translating it yields CASSRGSKRNSPLHF.

Many counts were recorded for this clonotype. V and J are TRBV7-9 and TRBJ2-1; 7 bases fit TRBD1. The CDR3 covers 14 residues. Trimming cost V 5 bases and J 7 bases; bases outside gene matches: 8. Germline CDR1 and CDR2: SEHNR and FQNEAQ (reference sequence). CDR3 in amino acids: CASSLDRAGNEQFF. The CDR3 bases are TGTGCCAGCAGCCTAGACAGGGCCGGGAATGAGCAGTTCTTC.

The genes are TRBV20-1 and TRBJ1-2; D not certain. V gave up 0 bases and J gave up 2 bases, with 13 bases separating them. This CDR3 is 15 amino acids long. CDR1 and CDR2 from the germline V gene are DFQATT and SNEGSKA (reference sequence). The CDR3 region is CSARDRGLRNYGYTF. The CDR3 nucleotides are TGCAGTGCTAGAGACCGTGGACTCCGGAACTATGGCTACACCTTC.

The table lists this clonotype with a few counts. Lacking the conserved final phenylalanine or tryptophan, this CDR3 likely reflects a read error. V is TRBV9 and J is TRBJ1-5; D remains unclear. The germline V and J ends were trimmed by 1 base and 0 bases, with 5 bases remaining between them. The CDR3 extends over 14 amino acids. Looked up from germline, CDR1 is SGDLS and CDR2 is YYNGEE. As DNA, the CDR3 is TGTGCCAGCAGCGTATGGGATAGCAATCAGCCCCAGCATTTG. It encodes CASSVWDSNQPQHL.

V and J are TRBV5-1 and TRBJ2-3; TRBD2 agrees at 12 bases. V lost 0 bases and J lost 4; bases outside the gene matches: 9. This CDR3 spans 18 amino acids. CDR1 and CDR2 (germline): SGHRS, YFSETQ. In nucleotides, the CDR3 is TGCGCCAGCAGCTTGGAGATATCTAGCGGGAGGGTCGCAGATACGCAGTATTTT. Translating it yields CASSLEISSGRVADTQYF.

The chain has TRBV20-1 and TRBJ2-7; TRBD2 matches at 9 bases. Losses at the gene ends were 3 bases for V and 5 bases for J; bases not matched to a gene: 8. The CDR3 covers 14 residues. The germline V gene encodes CDR1 DFQATT and CDR2 SNEGSKA (reference sequence). CDR3 bases: TGCAGTGCTAGGATAGCGGGAGTGGGCGACGAGCAGTACTTC. This sequence encodes CSARIAGVGDEQYF.

The chain recombines TRBV5-1 with TRBJ2-5; 7 bases match TRBD2. The CDR3 contains 14 residues. Germline assignment: CDR1 SGHRS and CDR2 YFSETQ. V was clipped by 2 bases and J by 3 bases; unmatched bases: 4. The CDR3 DNA reads TGCGCCAGCAGCTTCGGGACTACCGAAGAGACCCAGTACTTC. The encoded protein is CASSFGTTEETQYF.

In its sample, this clonotype was seen a few times. The chain carries TRBV19 and TRBJ1-1, with 8 positions matching TRBD1. This CDR3 has 15 residues. Germline assignment: CDR1 LNHDA and CDR2 SQIVND (reference sequence). Trimming removed 4 bases from V and 4 bases from J; junction bases left unmatched: 8. The CDR3 sequence is CASSTQGAWGTEAFF. Here the CDR3 DNA reads TGTGCCAGTAGTACCCAGGGGGCCTGGGGCACTGAAGCTTTCTTT.